The 27 T cell receptor beta chains below come from one sample, sequenced in a study of blood T cells in healthy people across ages. Using a J-beta primer mix together with a sample-barcoded 5' primer, a second PCR was run for about 6 to 12 cycles. One entry per CDR3 protein results from TCRdb running MiXCR on the 5' RACE reads. The sample shows about 830,000 distinct CDR3 sequences, roughly 60% of them seen only once. Sequenced material: blood. These receptors all stem from a man aged 30 to 45 in good health.

Concerning this clonotype: This sequence may be a read error, since a much larger clone differs from it by one base. The chain couples TRBV6-1 to TRBJ2-1; D is unresolved. Trimming removed 3 bases at V and 2 bases at J, with 5 bases between. The CDR3 runs 13 residues. Germline assignment: CDR1 MNHNS and CDR2 SASEGT. DNA for the CDR3: TGTGCCAGCAGTGAGGACGCCTACAATGAGCAGTTCTTC. Encoded protein: CASSEDAYNEQFF.

The chain is built from TRBV27 and TRBJ2-5; D is possibly TRBD2 (6 bases). Near its end, the DNA agrees better with TRBJ2-7, so the J call may be wrong. The CDR3 covers 14 residues. Germline loops: CDR1 MNHEY, CDR2 SMNVEV (reference sequence). The CDR3 here is CASRGLGEVYEQYF. Here the CDR3 DNA reads TGTGCCAGCAGGGGGTTGGGGGAGGTATACGAGCAGTACTTC.

The chain links TRBV6-2 or TRBV6-3 to TRBJ1-6; 7 bases fit TRBD1. Germline V lookup: CDR1 MNHEY, CDR2 SVGEGT. The CDR3 runs 15 residues. V shed 4 bases and J 8 bases; nucleotides not matched to a gene: 8. The CDR3 protein is CASSFLDRADSPLHF. The DNA for the CDR3 is TGTGCCAGCAGTTTCCTCGACAGGGCCGATTCACCCCTCCACTTT.

This sequence joins TRBV5-5 and TRBJ2-1, with 9 bases matching TRBD2. The V gene end was trimmed by 4 bases and the J gene end by 2 bases; junction bases not matched to a gene: 7. CDR1 and CDR2 from the germline V gene are SGHKS and YYEKEE (reference sequence). This CDR3 spans 16 amino acids. The CDR3 sequence: CASSLDPSGAYNEQFF. The CDR3 DNA reads TGTGCCAGCAGCCTCGACCCTAGCGGGGCCTACAATGAGCAGTTCTTC.

This chain joins TRBV29-1 and TRBJ2-5; maybe TRBD1 (5 bases). Germline lookup yields CDR1 SQVTM and CDR2 ANQGSEA. V lost 3 bases, J lost 4 bases, and 12 bases lay in between. The CDR3 is 13 amino acids. The CDR3, as DNA: TGCAGCGTTGACAGGGAAGGTCGAGAGACCCAGTACTTC. It yields the protein CSVDREGRETQYF.

This chain connects TRBV7-2 to TRBJ2-3, with D perhaps TRBD1 or TRBD2 (5 bases each). CDR3 length equals 13 residues. Germline CDR1 is SGHTA and CDR2 is FQGNSA. Trimming removed 5 bases at V and 2 bases at J, with 8 bases between. The CDR3 sequence is CASSRDLTDTQYF. For the CDR3, the DNA is TGTGCCAGCAGCCGGGACCTCACAGATACGCAGTATTTT.

The table lists this clonotype with a few counts. The chain uses TRBV10-3 and TRBJ2-3; weak D call: TRBD2 (5 bases). Germline values: CDR1 ENHRY, CDR2 SYGVKD. This CDR3 contains 12 residues. The ends were cut back, 6 bases at V and 2 bases at J, with 6 bases in the middle. CDR3 sequence: CAISRDTDTQYF. The DNA of the CDR3 is TGTGCCATCAGCCGGGACACAGATACGCAGTATTTT.

This chain joins TRBV6-5 and TRBJ2-7, with D tentatively TRBD1 (6 bases). V was trimmed by 6 bases and J by 3 bases, leaving 15 bases between them. CDR1 is MNHEY, CDR2 SVGAGI, per germline. The CDR3 length is 14 residues. CDR3 sequence: CASRHRESGYEQYF. In DNA, the CDR3 is TGTGCCAGCAGGCACAGGGAGAGTGGCTACGAGCAGTACTTC.

The chain uses TRBV15 and TRBJ2-3, with 7 positions matching TRBD2. The germline gives CDR1 LNHNV, CDR2 YYDKDF (reference sequence). The V segment lost 3 bases and the J segment 2 bases; nucleotides outside the gene matches: 5. The CDR3 sequence is 15 residues long. CDR3 coding DNA: TGTGCCACCAGCAGGAGTAGCGGGCTCACAGATACGCAGTATTTT. Protein product: CATSRSSGLTDTQYF.

V usage is TRBV6-5 and J usage is TRBJ2-7; D gene unclear. The CDR3 spans 15 residues. The germline CDR1 and CDR2 sequences are MNHEY and SVGAGI. The V end was cut by 5 bases, the J end by 3 bases, with 17 bases between. CDR3 in DNA: TGTGCCAGCAGTCCGAAGACCCTGGGTGGCTACGAGCAGTACTTC. Translating it yields CASSPKTLGGYEQYF.

This clonotype was detected only a few times. The rearrangement uses TRBV10-3 and TRBJ1-5; D may be TRBD1 (5 bases). Germline values: CDR1 ENHRY, CDR2 SYGVKD. The CDR3 has 14 residues. The V and J ends lost 8 bases and 3 bases respectively, with 14 bases between them. This CDR3 reads CAISGGEYNQPQHF. The CDR3, as DNA: TGTGCCATCTCGGGGGGGGAGTACAATCAGCCCCAGCATTTT.

This chain uses TRBV7-2 with TRBJ2-3; no clear D. The CDR3 extends over 17 amino acids. Germline-derived CDR1 and CDR2 are SGHTA and FQGNSA. Between the trimmed V and J ends, which lost 1 base and 1 base, there was a span of 15 bases. CDR3 protein: CASSLGVLGWGTDTQYF. The CDR3 bases are TGTGCCAGCAGCTTAGGAGTCCTCGGGTGGGGCACAGATACGCAGTATTTT.

The chain uses TRBV18 and TRBJ2-1; D perhaps matches TRBD1 (5 bases). CDR3 size: 16 residues. Trimming shortened V by 9 bases and J by 3 bases, and 21 bases separated the two germline ends. The germline V gene has CDR1 KGHSH and CDR2 LQKENI. The CDR3 loop is CASRPAAQGLYNEQFF. The DNA of the CDR3 is TGTGCCAGTCGCCCGGCCGCGCAGGGCCTCTACAATGAGCAGTTCTTC.

This clonotype is classed as hyperexpanded (1% or more). The chain employs TRBV11-2 and TRBJ2-3; 15 nucleotides align to TRBD2. Germline V gene lookup returns CDR1 SGHAT and CDR2 FQNNGV. This CDR3 comprises 17 residues. V lost 5 bases, J lost 2 bases, and 5 bases stayed unmatched. The CDR3 DNA reads TGTGCCAGCAGCACCGGGACTAGCGGGGGGTACACAGATACGCAGTATTTT. Its translation: CASSTGTSGGYTDTQYF. The full variable domain, completed using reference TRBV11-2 and TRBJ2-3, is EAGVAQSPRYKIIEKRQSVAFWCNPISGHATLYWYQQILGQGPKLLIQFQNNGVVDDSQLPKDRFSAERLKGVDSTLKIQPAKLEDSAVYLCASSTGTSGGYTDTQYFGPGTRLTVL.

This chain joins TRBV3-1 and TRBJ1-4; D is uncertain. The V gene lost 6 bases and the J gene lost 6 bases, with 17 bases spanning the gap. Germline loops: CDR1 LGHDT, CDR2 YNNKEL (reference sequence). CDR3 length: 15 residues. The CDR3: CASSPIPAVDEKLFF. The DNA for the CDR3 is TGTGCCAGCAGTCCAATTCCGGCGGTCGATGAAAAACTGTTTTTT. Full variable domain (rest looked up from reference TRBV3-1 and TRBJ1-4): DTAVSQTPKYLVTQMGNDKSIKCEQNLGHDTMYWYKQDSKKFLKIMFSYNNKELIINETVPNRFSPKSPDKAHLNLHINSLELGDSAVYFCASSPIPAVDEKLFFGSGTQLSVL.

The chain employs TRBV29-1 and TRBJ1-2; TRBD1 matches 7 bases. Trimming at V came to 4 bases and at J to 3 bases, leaving 2 bases not matched to a gene. The CDR3 is 12 residues long. Germline V gene lookup returns CDR1 SQVTM and CDR2 ANQGSEA. The CDR3 sequence: CSVGTGDYGYTF. The CDR3 bases are TGCAGCGTTGGGACAGGTGACTATGGCTACACCTTC.

This clonotype was seen a handful of times. The chain recombines TRBV6-6 with TRBJ1-5, with D uncertain. Germline V lookup: CDR1 MNHNY, CDR2 SVGAGI (reference sequence). The CDR3 is 12 residues long. The V end was cut by 6 bases, the J end by 5 bases, with 8 bases between. The CDR3: CASSPPDQPQHF. Written as DNA, the CDR3 is TGTGCCAGCAGCCCTCCCGATCAGCCCCAGCATTTT.

Notes on this clonotype: A much larger clone is a single base away; this may be a read error. V and J are TRBV4-3 and TRBJ2-1; TRBD2 agrees at 9 bases. The J call is uncertain, as TRBJ2-7 better fits the DNA end. Per the germline V gene, CDR1 is LGHNA and CDR2 is YSLEER. CDR3 length equals 15 residues. The CDR3 reads CTSSQDNSGSYEQYF. The CDR3 nucleotides read TGCACCAGCAGCCAAGATAATAGCGGGAGCTACGAGCAGTACTTC.

The chain has TRBV9 and TRBJ2-5, with TRBD1 matching 12 bases. With V trimmed by 4 bases and J by 5 bases, 6 bases remained unmatched. The length of the CDR3 is 15 residues. Germline values: CDR1 SGDLS, CDR2 YYNGEE. CDR3 protein: CASSFGTGGAETQYF. The CDR3 nucleotides are TGTGCCAGCAGCTTCGGGACAGGGGGCGCGGAGACCCAGTACTTC.

V and J are TRBV7-2 and TRBJ2-2; D is ambiguous. CDR1 and CDR2 from the germline V gene are SGHTA and FQGNSA. The V end lost 0 bases, the J end lost 1 base, and 9 bases lay between the germline ends. The CDR3 has 16 amino acids. Written as DNA, the CDR3 is TGTGCCAGCAGCTTAGCGGCCCAGCGGAACACCGGGGAGCTGTTTTTT. Protein sequence: CASSLAAQRNTGELFF.

This clonotype was recorded only once. This chain connects TRBV6-4 to TRBJ1-2, with TRBD1 matching 9 bases. The CDR3 contains 14 residues. V dropped 2 bases and J dropped 7; count of bases not matched to a gene: 5. Germline V gene sequence: CDR1 MRHNA, CDR2 SNTAGT. The DNA of the CDR3 is TGTGCCAGCAGTGACGGGACAGGGATCTTTGGCTACACCTTC. This encodes CASSDGTGIFGYTF.

The rearrangement joins TRBV4-3 to TRBJ1-2; unclear D gene. This CDR3 has 17 amino acids. V lost 1 base, J lost 3 bases, and 18 bases lay in between. In germline, CDR1 is LGHNA, CDR2 YSLEER. CDR3 in amino acids: CASSQAGLGLRDYGYTF. The CDR3 DNA follows: TGCGCCAGCAGCCAAGCGGGGTTGGGGTTGAGGGACTATGGCTACACCTTC.

The CDR3 loop reads CSARNHLAGRNEQFF. Here the CDR3 DNA reads TGCAGTGCTAGGAACCATCTAGCGGGAAGGAATGAGCAGTTCTTC. The chain couples TRBV20-1 to TRBJ2-1; 9 nucleotides match TRBD2. The length of the CDR3 is 15 residues. CDR1 and CDR2 (germline): DFQATT, SNEGSKA (reference sequence). After removal of 3 bases from V and 7 bases from J, the junction contained 10 bases not matched to a gene.

The rearrangement uses TRBV7-9 and TRBJ2-5; D unclear. Germline CDR1 and CDR2: SEHNR and FQNEAQ (reference sequence). This CDR3 is built from 15 residues. V lost 5 bases and J lost 5, with 18 bases in between. Written as DNA, the CDR3 is TGTGCCAGCAGCCTCCTCCTATTGGATCGGGAGACCCAGTACTTC. Translated, it gives CASSLLLLDRETQYF.

The V and J genes are TRBV20-1 and TRBJ1-3, with 10 bases fitting TRBD1. The junction had 4 bases not matched to a gene; V was cut back by 5 bases and J by 0 bases. Per the germline V gene, CDR1 is DFQATT and CDR2 is SNEGSKA (reference sequence). The CDR3 sequence is 15 residues long. CDR3 DNA sequence: TGCAGTGCTCGGACAGGGGGTAGCTCTGGAAACACCATATATTTT. It specifies CSARTGGSSGNTIYF.

This clonotype showed up just a few times. The J gene is TRBJ2-3, the V gene TRBV15; 9 bases fit TRBD2. The trim removed 5 bases at V and 12 bases at J, leaving 6 bases unmatched. The CDR3 is 12 residues long. Germline V gene lookup returns CDR1 LNHNV and CDR2 YYDKDF (reference sequence). The DNA of the CDR3 is TGTGCCACCAGCCCGCGGGAGGGGGAACAGTATTTT. This encodes CATSPREGEQYF. Full variable domain (missing parts from reference TRBV15 and TRBJ2-3): DAMVIQNPRYQVTQFGKPVTLSCSQTLNHNVMYWYQQKSSQAPKLLFHYYDKDFNNEADTPDNFQSRRPNTSFCFLDIRSPGLGDTAMYLCATSPREGEQYFGPGTRLTVL.

This chain joins TRBV15 and TRBJ2-7, with 11 bases that match TRBD1. With 1 base clipped from V and 0 bases from J, the junction kept 14 bases outside the gene matches. Germline CDR1 and CDR2: LNHNV and YYDKDF (reference sequence). The CDR3 loop spans 20 amino acids. CDR3: CATSRVSWGQGVIRSYEQYF. CDR3 coding DNA: TGTGCCACCAGCAGAGTTAGTTGGGGACAGGGGGTAATTCGCTCCTACGAGCAGTACTTC. Filled out from reference TRBV15 and TRBJ2-7, the complete variable domain reads DAMVIQNPRYQVTQFGKPVTLSCSQTLNHNVMYWYQQKSSQAPKLLFHYYDKDFNNEADTPDNFQSRRPNTSFCFLDIRSPGLGDTAMYLCATSRVSWGQGVIRSYEQYFGPGTRLTVT.